This section outlines one TCR beta chain sequence together with its context. Germline CDR1 SGHTA, CDR2 FQGNSA. The V gene lost 1 base and the J gene lost 4 bases, with 18 bases spanning the gap. The length of the CDR3 is 17 residues. Profiled with immunoSEQ multiplex PCR; TCRdb holds only in-frame clones, not every one. The table lists 130,000 to 150,000 clones, roughly 81% of them singletons, with 7.5% to 9.5% in the top ten. This record belongs to a study of blood T cell repertoires in COVID-19. At the level of the study: The analysed material was cDNA or gDNA that came from T cells, B-cell-depleted T cells, or PBMCs.

The rearrangement joins TRBV7-2 to TRBJ2-3; D may be TRBD2 (5 bases). The sample consisted of peripheral blood. This clonotype originated in a human donor with acute or convalescent COVID-19. The donor label of this sample is uncertain. Here the CDR3 DNA reads TGTGCCAGCAGCTTAGAGTGGCGGGTGGCCGCTTCAGATACGCAGTATTTT. It translates to CASSLEWRVAASDTQYF.